A selection of T cell receptor beta chains follows, all from one sample in a study of shared clonotypes between healthy human individuals. TCRdb's copy holds only in-frame clones and misses some; the assay was immunoSEQ multiplex PCR. Of about 2 million clones listed, 85% to 95% were seen once; the top ten hold more than 0.1%. The sample was naive CD4+ T cells sorted from blood. These receptor sequences come from a man in his late teens or twenties in good health. CDR3s include the opening cysteine and the closing phenylalanine or tryptophan. D genes are given only for firm matches. The size field is filled for only some rows; it gives once, few, many or a size class.

abundance	d_gene	v_gene	j_gene	CDR3aa	CDR3nt
NA	NA	TRBV7-2	TRBJ2-7	CASSLSDSYEQYF	TGTGCCAGCAGCTTATCGGACTCCTACGAGCAGTACTTC
NA	NA	TRBV6-6	TRBJ1-4	CASSPGTALGEKLFF	TGTGCCAGCAGTCCCGGGACGGCGCTGGGGGAAAAACTGTTTTTT
NA	NA	TRBV23-1	TRBJ2-3	CASSQNGKDTQYF	TGCGCCAGCAGTCAAAATGGTAAAGATACGCAGTATTTT
once	NA	TRBV4-1	TRBJ2-7	CASSQDPGTKTYEQYF	TGCGCCAGCAGCCAAGATCCCGGGACAAAGACCTACGAGCAGTACTTC
NA	TRBD1	TRBV28	TRBJ1-2	CASRGTGGDYGYTF	TGTGCCAGCAGGGGTACAGGGGGCGACTATGGCTACACCTTC
NA	NA	TRBV7-9	TRBJ1-2	CASSKRDKGVDYTF	TGTGCCAGCAGCAAACGGGACAAGGGCGTTGACTACACCTTC
NA	NA	TRBV6-5	TRBJ2-7	CASTTASGEQYF	TGTGCCAGCACTACAGCGTCGGGCGAGCAGTACTTC
once	TRBD1	TRBV25-1	TRBJ2-7	CASSETGLSTYEQYF	TGTGCCAGCAGTGAGACAGGGCTCTCTACCTACGAGCAGTACTTC
NA	NA	TRBV7-2	TRBJ1-2	CASSLEDTGRLSNYGYTF	TGTGCCAGCAGCTTAGAAGATACAGGTCGTCTCTCTAACTATGGCTACACCTTC
NA	TRBD2	TRBV4-2	TRBJ2-5	CASSPASGDETQYF	TGTGCCAGCAGCCCGGCTAGCGGAGACGAGACCCAGTACTTC
NA	NA	TRBV11-2	TRBJ2-7	CASSSHSYEQYF	TGTGCCAGCAGCTCCCACAGCTACGAGCAGTACTTC
NA	NA	TRBV5-1	TRBJ2-1	CASSPDRLALGNEQFF	TGCGCCAGCAGCCCAGATCGGCTAGCCCTCGGCAATGAGCAGTTCTTC
NA	NA	TRBV6-5	TRBJ2-7	CASSYSSGRVNEQYF	TGTGCCAGCAGTTACTCCTCGGGAAGAGTGAACGAGCAGTACTTC
NA	TRBD1	TRBV5-6	TRBJ1-6	CASSWGTGIYNSPLHF	TGTGCCAGCAGCTGGGGGACAGGGATATATAATTCACCCCTCCACTTT
NA	TRBD1	TRBV9	TRBJ2-3	CASSELRGQGTDTQYF	TGTGCCAGCAGCGAGTTACGGGGACAGGGCACAGATACGCAGTATTTT
NA	TRBD1	TRBV2	TRBJ1-5	CASSPPGQGTQPQHF	TGTGCCAGCAGTCCACCGGGACAGGGAACTCAGCCCCAGCATTTT
NA	NA	TRBV10-3	TRBJ2-3	CAISGGPDTQYF	TGTGCCATCAGTGGGGGCCCAGATACGCAGTATTTT
NA	TRBD2	TRBV30	TRBJ2-7	CAWRTSGLREQYF	TGTGCCTGGAGGACTAGCGGACTGCGGGAGCAGTACTTC
NA	NA	TRBV27	TRBJ2-7	CASGAAGTYEQYF	TGTGCCAGCGGGGCGGCTGGGACCTACGAGCAGTACTTC
once	NA	TRBV11-3	TRBJ1-1	CASSPGQKNTEAFF	TGTGCCAGCAGCCCCGGACAGAAGAACACTGAAGCTTTCTTT
NA	TRBD1	TRBV6-1	TRBJ2-7	CASSVDRGAYEQYF	TGTGCCAGCAGTGTTGACAGGGGTGCCTACGAGCAGTACTTC
NA	NA	TRBV6-1	TRBJ1-1	CASSATGDTEAFF	TGTGCCAGCAGTGCGACAGGAGACACTGAAGCTTTCTTT
NA	TRBD2	TRBV11-2	TRBJ2-1	CASSLAGGPVEQFF	TGTGCCAGCAGCTTAGCGGGAGGGCCGGTTGAGCAGTTCTTC
NA	NA	TRBV5-6	TRBJ2-7	CASSRAQKAYEQYF	TGTGCCAGCAGCCGGGCGCAGAAGGCCTACGAGCAGTACTTC
once	TRBD2	TRBV11-2	TRBJ2-7	CASSPRAGFTYEQYF	TGTGCCAGCAGCCCGCGAGCGGGGTTCACCTACGAGCAGTACTTC
NA	NA	TRBV6-1	TRBJ2-3	CAAAVVGVTDTQYF	TGTGCCGCAGCGGTAGTTGGCGTCACAGATACGCAGTATTTT
once	NA	TRBV6-1	TRBJ1-1	CASSEVWGLMNTEAFF	TGTGCCAGCAGTGAAGTATGGGGGCTCATGAACACTGAAGCTTTCTTT
NA	NA	TRBV6-6	TRBJ2-5	CASNSYETQYF	TGTGCCAGCAACTCATACGAGACCCAGTACTTC
NA	NA	TRBV10-3	TRBJ2-2	CAITGELFF	TGTGCCATCACCGGGGAGCTGTTTTTT
once	NA	TRBV4-3	TRBJ1-2	CASSQEMGGSYGYTF	TGCGCCAGCAGCCAAGAAATGGGGGGAAGCTATGGCTACACCTTC
NA	NA	TRBV4-1	TRBJ1-4	CASSQDPQTYATNEKLFF	TGCGCCAGCAGCCAAGATCCCCAGACGTACGCAACTAATGAAAAACTGTTTTTT
NA	TRBD2	TRBV18	TRBJ2-5	CASSPEAGGQETQYF	TGTGCCAGCTCCCCTGAGGCGGGGGGGCAAGAGACCCAGTACTTC